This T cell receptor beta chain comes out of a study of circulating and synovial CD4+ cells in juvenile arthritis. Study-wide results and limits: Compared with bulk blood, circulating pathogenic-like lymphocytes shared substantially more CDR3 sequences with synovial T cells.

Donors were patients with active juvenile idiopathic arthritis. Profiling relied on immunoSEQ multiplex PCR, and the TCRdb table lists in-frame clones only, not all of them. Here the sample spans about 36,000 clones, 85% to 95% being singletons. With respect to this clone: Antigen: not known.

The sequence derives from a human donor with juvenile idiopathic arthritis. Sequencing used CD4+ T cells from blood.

The CDR3 is CASRKRDSYNEQFF. The CDR3 nucleotides read TGTGCCAGCAGGAAACGGGACAGCTACAATGAGCAGTTCTTC. The genes are TRBV7-2 and TRBJ2-1, with 7 bases identical to TRBD1. The junction had 5 bases not matched to a gene; V was cut back by 6 bases and J by 3 bases. Germline CDR1 reads SGHTA; CDR2 reads FQGNSA. This CDR3 region has 14 residues.